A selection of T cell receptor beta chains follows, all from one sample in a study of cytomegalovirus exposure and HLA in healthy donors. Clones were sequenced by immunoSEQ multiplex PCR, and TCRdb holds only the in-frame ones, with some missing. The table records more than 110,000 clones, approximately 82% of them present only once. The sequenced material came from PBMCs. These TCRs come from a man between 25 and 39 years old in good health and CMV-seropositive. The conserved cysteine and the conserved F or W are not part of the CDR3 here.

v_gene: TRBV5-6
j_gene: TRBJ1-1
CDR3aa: ASSLGTQLGNTEAF

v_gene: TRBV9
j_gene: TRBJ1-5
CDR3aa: ASSSTDRSNQPQH

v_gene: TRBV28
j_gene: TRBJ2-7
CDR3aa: ASSLMGRDYEQY

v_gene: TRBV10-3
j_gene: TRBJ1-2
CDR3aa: AISESTGNSYGYT

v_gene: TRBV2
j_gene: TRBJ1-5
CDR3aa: ASSDRSSNQPQH

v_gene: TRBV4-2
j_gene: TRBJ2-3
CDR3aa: ASSQAGISTDTQY

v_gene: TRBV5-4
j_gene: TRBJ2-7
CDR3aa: ASSKAGVTYEQY

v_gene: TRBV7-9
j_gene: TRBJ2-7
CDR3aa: ASSPLAGGPLYEQY

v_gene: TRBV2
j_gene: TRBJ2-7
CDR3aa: ASSGGEENEQY

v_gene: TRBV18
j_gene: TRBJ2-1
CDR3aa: ASSPGPSGYNEQF

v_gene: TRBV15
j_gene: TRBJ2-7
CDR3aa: ATSGRDRDSYEQY

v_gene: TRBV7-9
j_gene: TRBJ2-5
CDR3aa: ASSLRTAEETQY

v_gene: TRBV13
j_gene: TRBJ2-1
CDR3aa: ASGGGLSNEQF

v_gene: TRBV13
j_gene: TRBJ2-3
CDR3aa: ASSLRDSTQY

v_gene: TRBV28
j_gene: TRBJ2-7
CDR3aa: ATKGGLGEQY

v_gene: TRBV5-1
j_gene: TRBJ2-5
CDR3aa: ASSGTGQPQETQY

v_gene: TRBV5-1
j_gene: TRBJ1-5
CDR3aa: ASSLGTGVNQPQH

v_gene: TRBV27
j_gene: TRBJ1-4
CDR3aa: ASSSSWPTNEKLF

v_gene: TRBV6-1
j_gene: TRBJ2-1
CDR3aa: ASSKGQGGDNEQF

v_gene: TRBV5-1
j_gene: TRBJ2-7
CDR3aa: ASSITTGTPREQY

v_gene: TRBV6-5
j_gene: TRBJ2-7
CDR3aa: ASRQGGQGSDEQY

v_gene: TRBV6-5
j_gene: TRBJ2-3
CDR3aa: ASRELAGTDTQY

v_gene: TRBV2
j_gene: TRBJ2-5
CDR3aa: ASSASSGRALETQY

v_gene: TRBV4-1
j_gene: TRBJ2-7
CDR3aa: ASSQVHGGLDEQY

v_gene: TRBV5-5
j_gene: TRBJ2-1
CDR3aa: ASSPNRGIYNEQF

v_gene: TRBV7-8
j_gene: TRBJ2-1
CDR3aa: ASRTSGRNNEQF

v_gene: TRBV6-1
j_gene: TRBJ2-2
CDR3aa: ASSEAPLTGELF

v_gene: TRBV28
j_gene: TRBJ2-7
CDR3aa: ASTPPAGDWVEQY

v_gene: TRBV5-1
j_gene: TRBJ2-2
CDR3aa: ASSLGTGGAGTGELF

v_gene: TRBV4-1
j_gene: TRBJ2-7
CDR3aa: ASSQGRGTYEQY

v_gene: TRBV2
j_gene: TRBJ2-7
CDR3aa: ASSSRRGLNEQY